This section outlines one T cell receptor (beta chain) sequence together with its context. Its ends do not fully match the called genes, so a read error is possible. This sample is part of a study of blood T cell repertoires in COVID-19. Using immunoSEQ multiplex PCR, the repertoire was profiled, and TCRdb retains in-frame clones only, with some absent. The table includes about 300,000 clones, roughly 88% detected once. The germline CDR1 and CDR2 sequences are SGHRS and YFSETQ. There are 14 residues in the CDR3. The sample was peripheral blood. The rearrangement links TRBV5-1 to TRBJ1-2, with unresolved D. The receptor's source is a woman in her twenties or thirties who had recovered from COVID-19. CDR3 amino acids: CTSSLGAGADGYTF. Here the CDR3 DNA reads TGCACCAGCAGCTTGGGAGCGGGCGCGGATGGCTACACCTTC.